Each of the 4 T cell receptor beta chains below was sequenced from the same sample in a study of response to subunit inactivated influenza vaccine (dated by TCRdb to the late 2010s). The method behind the library was RT-PCR. The data were produced on an Illumina HiSeq 2500. The raw public data were reprocessed by TCRdb itself: fastp quality trimming at Q25, MiXCR clonotype calling, in-frame beta chains only. CDR3 protein sequences are deduplicated, and each keeps its most common genes and DNA. The sample has more than 200,000 distinct CDR3 sequences on record, 9% to 15% of them singletons. The ten biggest clones cover more than 7% of the sample. Source: non-naive T cells sorted from PBMCs, taken approximately 15 days before vaccination. The sample's cell subset or site, from its label and the paper: memory T cell fraction. These receptors originate from a man in his fifties or sixties who received an inactivated influenza vaccine. Donor details come from another sample of the same person, matched by shared clones.

The chain combines TRBV27 with TRBJ2-6; TRBD1 agrees at 9 bases. The junction had 11 bases not matched to a gene; V was cut back by 5 bases and J by 3 bases. CDR1 is MNHEY and CDR2 is SMNVEV in the germline V gene (reference sequence). The CDR3 is made up of 18 amino acids. The CDR3 here is CASSPLPGTGLGANVLTF. The DNA of the CDR3 is TGTGCCAGCAGTCCGCTCCCCGGGACAGGGCTTGGGGCCAACGTCCTGACTTTC.

In this sample, this clonotype turned up a few times. This sequence joins TRBV28 and TRBJ2-3; D possibly corresponds to TRBD2 (5 bases). This CDR3 has 21 residues. Germline V CDR1 and CDR2: MDHEN, SYDVKM. Trimming removed 5 bases from V and 2 bases from J, with 32 bases in between. The CDR3 loop is CASSPQPIYRSGLSFTDTQYF. The CDR3 coding sequence is TGTGCCAGCAGTCCTCAGCCCATTTACAGATCCGGACTGAGCTTCACAGATACGCAGTATTTT.

The rearrangement links TRBV18 to TRBJ1-2; tentative D call: TRBD1 (5 bases). Germline-derived CDR1 and CDR2 are KGHSH and LQKENI. The CDR3 loop spans 15 amino acids. Deletions cut 0 bases from V and 2 bases from J, with 10 bases between. In DNA form, the CDR3 reads TGTGCCAGCTCACCACCGAACAGGCAAAACTATGGCTACACCTTC. Translated, it gives CASSPPNRQNYGYTF. Based on the CDR3 plus reference TRBV18 and TRBJ1-2, the full variable domain is NAGVMQNPRHLVRRRGQEARLRCSPMKGHSHVYWYRQLPEEGLKFMVYLQKENIIDESGMPKERFSAEFPKEGPSILRIQQVVRGDSAAYFCASSPPNRQNYGYTFGSGTRLTVV.

The chain employs TRBV12-3 or TRBV12-4 and TRBJ2-1, with TRBD1 identical over 8 bases. The CDR3 has 15 residues. The trim removed 6 bases at V and 2 bases at J, leaving 6 bases unmatched. For the CDR3, the DNA is TGTGCCAGCAGGAGACAGGGGAGCACCTACAATGAGCAGTTCTTC. It specifies CASRRQGSTYNEQFF.